The clone carrying this T cell receptor (beta chain) was found a few times. Its antigen is still unknown. The CDR3 runs to 16 residues. Trimming pared 3 bases from V and 2 bases from J, leaving 11 bases between. Germline V gene data show CDR1 as LNHDA and CDR2 as SQIVND (reference sequence). This entry is derived from a study of T cells in Graves' hyperthyroidism and ophthalmopathy. RNA transcripts yielded amplified TCR beta CDR3 regions. In the first-round RT-PCR of the TCR CDR3, the HTBI primer set was used. Each CDR3 protein gets one entry after TCRdb re-called the multiplex PCR reads with MiXCR. The sample comprises around 300,000 distinct CDR3 sequences, roughly 13% of which are singletons, and around 7.9% rests with the top ten. Findings and caveats of the study: By a 13 V-J model, ophthalmopathy was set apart from stable hyperthyroidism.

A sample of blood taken at first hyperthyroidism diagnosis preceded any ophthalmopathy symptoms. Sequencing input: blood. The chain employs TRBV19 and TRBJ2-6, with D possibly called TRBD1 or TRBD2 (5 bases each). The sequence derives from a woman aged 25 to 39 with Graves' hyperthyroidism that later progressed to Graves' ophthalmopathy. CDR3 nucleotide sequence: TGTGCCAGTAGTATGGGTCAGGGACCTGGGGCCAACGTCCTGACTTTC. It translates to CASSMGQGPGANVLTF.